Each of the 22 T cell receptor beta chains below was sequenced from the same sample in a study of a mutant IDH1 vaccine in newly diagnosed glioma. The data were produced by immunoSEQ multiplex PCR, yet TCRdb's version contains in-frame clones alone and is incomplete. Among fewer than 40,000 clones listed, more than 75% were seen once. The antigens of these receptors remain unknown. Sample time point: week 5, during vaccination. Topical imiquimod accompanied each vaccine dose, which consisted of 300 ug of mutant IDH1 20-mer peptide. The source material was PBMCs, sampled from a glioma patient whose treatment included an IDH1 peptide vaccine. These receptors all stem from a man aged 35-49 years with glioma.

This chain uses TRBV27 with TRBJ2-3; no definite D call. V lost 2 bases, J lost 0 bases, and 6 bases lay in between. Germline CDR1 is MNHEY and CDR2 is SMNVEV (reference sequence). The CDR3 loop spans 14 amino acids. The CDR3 spells CASSLASSTDTQYF. The CDR3 DNA is TGTGCCAGCAGTTTAGCGTCAAGCACAGATACGCAGTATTTT.

Concerning this clone: Additional DNA sequences in this sample encode the identical CDR3. The V call is TRBV6-5, the J call TRBJ1-2, with 7 nucleotides matching TRBD1. Germline CDR1 reads MNHEY; CDR2 reads SVGAGI. The trim removed 6 bases at V and 5 bases at J, leaving 6 bases unmatched. This CDR3 is 13 amino acids long. The CDR3 loop is CASSRGTEYGYTF. The CDR3 coding sequence is TGTGCCAGCAGCAGGGGGACAGAATATGGCTACACCTTC.

The rearrangement uses TRBV4-2 and TRBJ2-3; 9 positions match TRBD1. V shed 2 bases and J 4 bases; nucleotides not matched to a gene: 7. Germline CDR1 LGHNA, CDR2 YNFKEQ. The CDR3 has 16 residues. The CDR3 DNA is TGTGCCAGCAGCCAAAAACAGGGGGCTCCAGCAGATACGCAGTATTTT. Encoded protein: CASSQKQGAPADTQYF.

The CDR3 sequence: CASRNFANNEQFF. CDR3 sequence (DNA): TGTGCCAGCAGGAACTTCGCAAACAATGAGCAGTTCTTC. This rearrangement joins TRBV2 to TRBJ2-1; D remains unclear. Germline CDR1 and CDR2: SNHLY and FYNNEI. CDR3 length: 13 amino acids. The V and J ends lost 6 bases and 5 bases respectively, with 11 bases between them.

The chain couples TRBV5-4 to TRBJ2-3, with a tentative D call TRBD2 (6 bases). Germline assignment: CDR1 SGHNT and CDR2 YYREEE (reference sequence). The germline V and J ends were trimmed by 7 bases and 0 bases, with 9 bases remaining between them. The CDR3 is 13 amino acids. For the CDR3, the DNA is TGTGCCAGCCTCGGGGGTAGCACAGATACGCAGTATTTT. Translating gives CASLGGSTDTQYF.

V gene TRBV5-1 combines with J gene TRBJ2-7, with 7 bases identical to TRBD1. The germline V gene has CDR1 SGHRS and CDR2 YFSETQ. V lost 0 bases and J lost 6; bases outside the gene matches: 9. The CDR3 is made up of 15 amino acids. For the CDR3, the DNA is TGCGCCAGCAGCTTGGCCGGGACAGTCTTTTCCGAGCAGTACTTC. Translation: CASSLAGTVFSEQYF.

The J gene is TRBJ2-1, the V gene TRBV5-1; TRBD1 aligns across 9 bases. CDR3 length: 15 residues. V shed 4 bases and J 3 bases; nucleotides not matched to a gene: 5. Germline values: CDR1 SGHRS, CDR2 YFSETQ. The DNA of the CDR3 is TGCGCCAGCAGCCCCGGGGACAGGGACTACAATGAGCAGTTCTTC. Its protein is CASSPGDRDYNEQFF.

V usage is TRBV9 and J usage is TRBJ1-6; 7 nucleotides align to TRBD1. CDR1 and CDR2 from the germline V gene are SGDLS and YYNGEE. Germline trimming cut 3 bases from V and 6 bases from J; bases unmatched to any gene: 6. This CDR3 is built from 15 residues. Here the CDR3 reads CASSARGQSNSPLHF. CDR3 bases: TGTGCCAGCAGCGCCCGGGGACAGAGTAATTCACCCCTCCACTTT.

The chain couples TRBV18 to TRBJ2-5; D uncertain. Germline lookup yields CDR1 KGHSH and CDR2 LQKENI. This CDR3 region has 12 residues. The germline V and J ends were trimmed by 2 bases and 2 bases, with 3 bases remaining between them. The CDR3 sequence: CASSPRQETQYF. DNA for the CDR3: TGTGCCAGCTCACCAAGACAAGAGACCCAGTACTTC.

V and J are TRBV18 and TRBJ2-3; D gene uncertain. Germline values: CDR1 KGHSH, CDR2 LQKENI. The CDR3 extends over 13 amino acids. V dropped 4 bases and J dropped 2 bases, with 7 bases sitting between them. The CDR3 loop is CASSQTYTDTQYF. CDR3 nucleotides: TGTGCCAGCTCACAAACTTACACAGATACGCAGTATTTT.

Comment on this clone: The germline gene is not matched at one end of the junction; a read error may be the cause. The chain uses TRBV7-7 and TRBJ1-1; D perhaps matches TRBD1 (5 bases). Germline V lookup: CDR1 SSHAT, CDR2 FNYEAQ (reference sequence). This CDR3 has 15 amino acids. The CDR3 loop is CASSYGTSEGTEAFF. For the CDR3, the DNA is TGTGCTAGCAGCTACGGGACTTCCGAGGGCACTGAAGCTTTCTTT.

V and J are TRBV19 and TRBJ1-5; D not certain. From germline, CDR1 is LNHDA and CDR2 SQIVND (reference sequence). Trimming cost V 1 base and J 6 bases, with 7 bases left between them. The CDR3 has 13 residues. The CDR3 DNA sequence: TGTGCCAGTAGTATAGGAGCAAGTCAGCCCCAGCATTTT. This sequence encodes CASSIGASQPQHF.

This chain uses TRBV29-1 with TRBJ2-5, with 12 positions matching TRBD1. The CDR3 sequence is 13 residues long. Germline V gene lookup returns CDR1 SQVTM and CDR2 ANQGSEA. The ends lost 6 bases at V and 5 bases at J; junction bases unmatched: 4. CDR3 sequence (DNA): TGCAGCGTGGGGACAGGGGGCTGGGAGACCCAGTACTTC. Protein sequence: CSVGTGGWETQYF.

The CDR3: CATSRDQGETQYF. The CDR3, as DNA: TGTGCCACCAGCAGAGATCAAGGGGAGACCCAGTACTTC. This chain joins TRBV15 and TRBJ2-5; D is uncertain. Trimming cost V 0 bases and J 5 bases, with 7 bases left between them. From germline, CDR1 is LNHNV and CDR2 YYDKDF (reference sequence). The CDR3 loop spans 13 amino acids. Based on the CDR3 plus reference TRBV15 and TRBJ2-5, the full variable domain is DAMVIQNPRYQVTQFGKPVTLSCSQTLNHNVMYWYQQKSSQAPKLLFHYYDKDFNNEADTPDNFQSRRPNTSFCFLDIRSPGLGDTAMYLCATSRDQGETQYFGPGTRLLVL.

This chain joins TRBV2 and TRBJ2-7; tentative D call: TRBD2 (6 bases). The CDR3 runs 15 residues. CDR1 and CDR2 from the germline V gene are SNHLY and FYNNEI. V lost 1 base and J 3 bases, leaving 13 bases between the germline ends. The CDR3 DNA sequence: TGTGCCAGCAGTGAAGGGGACTTCAGAAACTACGAGCAGTACTTC. It translates to CASSEGDFRNYEQYF.

This chain connects TRBV7-8 to TRBJ1-2; no clear D. V gave up 6 bases and J gave up 8 bases, with 16 bases separating them. The germline V gene encodes CDR1 SGHVS and CDR2 FQNEAQ. The CDR3 consists of 13 residues. In DNA, the CDR3 is TGTGCCAGCAGTTCGGGTCTCGGGCAAGGCTACACCTTC. It encodes CASSSGLGQGYTF.

This sequence joins TRBV29-1 and TRBJ1-2; maybe TRBD1 (6 bases). Trimming cost V 6 bases and J 1 base, with 12 bases left between them. This CDR3 is 13 amino acids long. Per germline, CDR1 SQVTM and CDR2 ANQGSEA. The DNA of the CDR3 is TGCAGCGTCGACGGGACATTTAACTATGGCTACACCTTC. This encodes CSVDGTFNYGYTF.

J is TRBJ1-1 and V is TRBV2; TRBD1 aligns across 8 bases. Germline lookup yields CDR1 SNHLY and CDR2 FYNNEI. V lost 5 bases, J lost 1 base, and 3 bases stayed unmatched. CDR3 length equals 14 residues. The CDR3 loop is CASSPGTGNTEAFF. The CDR3 DNA reads as TGTGCCAGCAGTCCCGGGACAGGGAACACTGAAGCTTTCTTT.

The rearrangement links TRBV13 to TRBJ1-1; maybe TRBD1 (6 bases). The CDR3 sequence is 17 residues long. The V gene's germline CDR1 is PRHDT and CDR2 FYEKMQ (reference sequence). Trimming left V 4 bases short and J 0 bases short, with 18 bases between. CDR3: CASSSYWGPPLNTEAFF. The DNA for the CDR3 is TGTGCCAGCAGCTCATACTGGGGGCCACCTTTGAACACTGAAGCTTTCTTT.

CDR3 sequence: CASNYEQYF. The CDR3 nucleotides read TGTGCCAGCAACTACGAGCAGTACTTC. The rearrangement joins TRBV27 to TRBJ2-7, with D unclear. This CDR3 region has 9 residues. Germline values: CDR1 MNHEY, CDR2 SMNVEV (reference sequence). V lost 7 bases to trimming and J lost 3 bases, with 1 base between them.

This chain links TRBV10-3 with TRBJ2-5, with 9 bases fitting TRBD2. Looked up from germline, CDR1 is ENHRY and CDR2 is SYGVKD. This CDR3 is 17 amino acids long. V shed 2 bases, J shed 4 bases, and the junction held 11 bases outside the gene matches. The CDR3 protein is CAISEAPRAGGPETQYF. The CDR3 DNA sequence: TGTGCCATCAGTGAGGCCCCTCGGGCGGGGGGGCCAGAGACCCAGTACTTC.

V is TRBV7-9 and J is TRBJ1-2, with D uncertain. The germline V and J ends were trimmed by 5 bases and 0 bases, with 10 bases remaining between them. The germline V gene encodes CDR1 SEHNR and CDR2 FQNEAQ (reference sequence). This CDR3 contains 14 residues. This CDR3 reads CASSLITSNYGYTF. As DNA, the CDR3 is TGTGCCAGCAGCCTGATCACGTCTAACTATGGCTACACCTTC.